This is a list of T cell receptor beta chains from one sample in a study of brain T cells in children with intractable seizures. Produced via immunoSEQ multiplex PCR; TCRdb's table is partial and in-frame only. The data contain under 150,000 clones, 85% to 95% of them singletons. The sequencing here drew on peripheral blood, taken at surgery. The receptor source for this set is a boy in the first two years of life with hemimegalencephaly and intractable seizures. CDR3s include the opening cysteine and the closing phenylalanine or tryptophan. The D gene is left open where the match is weak. Some rows mark clone size as missing; the rest say once, few, many or name a class of expanded clone.

V	J	size	D	CDR3	DNA
TRBV4-1	TRBJ2-5	-	TRBD2	CASSQGLAGQETQYF	TGCGCCAGCAGCCAAGGACTAGCGGGCCAAGAGACCCAGTACTTC
TRBV28	TRBJ2-2	-	TRBD2	CASIRLAGTGELFF	TGTGCCAGCATACGGCTAGCGGGGACCGGGGAGCTGTTTTTT
TRBV12-3/TRBV12-4	TRBJ2-7	-	TRBD2	CASSLAGGYEQYF	TGTGCCAGCAGTTTAGCGGGAGGGTACGAGCAGTACTTC
TRBV19	TRBJ2-3	-	-	CASSPGPTLTDTQYF	TGTGCCAGTAGCCCCGGGCCGACCCTCACAGATACGCAGTATTTT
TRBV7-8	TRBJ2-1	-	-	CASSLIRGSYNEQFF	TGTGCCAGCAGCTTGATCCGGGGTTCCTACAATGAGCAGTTCTTC
TRBV27	TRBJ2-1	-	-	CASSDTPGLEQFF	TGTGCCAGTTCTGATACGCCGGGACTGGAGCAGTTCTTC
TRBV5-1	TRBJ2-3	-	TRBD2	CASSLTSGTDTQYF	TGCGCCAGCAGCTTAACTAGCGGGACAGATACGCAGTATTTT
TRBV19	TRBJ1-5	-	TRBD1	CASRDQGAVSNQPQHF	TGTGCCAGTAGGGATCAGGGGGCGGTAAGCAATCAGCCCCAGCATTTT
TRBV6-4	TRBJ2-1	few	-	CASSATSSAPNNEQFF	TGTGCCAGCAGTGCCACTTCCTCGGCCCCCAACAATGAGCAGTTCTTC
TRBV3-1/TRBV3-2	TRBJ1-5	-	-	CASSQGGAVQPQHF	TGTGCCAGCAGCCAGGGGGGGGCAGTTCAGCCCCAGCATTTT
TRBV3-1/TRBV3-2	TRBJ2-1	once	TRBD2	CASSQDWSSGAPIPYNEQFF	TGTGCCAGCAGCCAAGACTGGTCTAGCGGAGCCCCAATCCCCTACAATGAGCAGTTCTTC
TRBV5-1	TRBJ1-4	-	TRBD1	CASSFDRGSTLFF	TGCGCCAGCAGTTTTGACAGGGGGTCTACACTGTTTTTT
TRBV6-5	TRBJ2-3	-	-	CASSSYPTRTDTQYF	TGTGCCAGCAGTTCCTACCCGACCAGAACAGATACGCAGTATTTT
TRBV7-8	TRBJ1-4	-	TRBD1	CASSSGQGVQEKLFF	TGTGCCAGCAGCTCAGGACAGGGGGTACAGGAAAAACTGTTTTTT
TRBV29-1	TRBJ2-3	-	-	CSVTVQGTDTQYF	TGCAGCGTGACGGTGCAGGGGACAGATACGCAGTATTTT
TRBV11-3	TRBJ2-7	-	TRBD1	CASSLVVTGDPYEQYF	TGTGCCAGCAGCTTAGTCGTGACAGGGGACCCCTACGAGCAGTACTTC
TRBV11-2	TRBJ2-7	-	-	CASSLRDGTYEQYF	TGTGCCAGCAGCCTGCGGGACGGCACCTACGAGCAGTACTTC
TRBV28	TRBJ2-5	-	-	CASSQPRTGYLYQETQYF	TGTGCCAGCAGTCAGCCTAGAACCGGTTATTTGTACCAAGAGACCCAGTACTTC
TRBV5-4	TRBJ2-1	-	TRBD2	CATAGTSGRRQFF	TGTGCTACGGCCGGGACTAGCGGGAGGAGGCAGTTCTTC
TRBV7-9	TRBJ2-7	-	TRBD2	CASSLVLAGGDPAHEQYF	TGTGCCAGCAGCTTAGTCCTAGCGGGAGGGGACCCGGCCCACGAGCAGTACTTC
TRBV27	TRBJ1-1	-	TRBD1	CASSLRGPNTEAFF	TGTGCCAGCAGTTTAAGGGGGCCGAACACTGAAGCTTTCTTT
TRBV28	TRBJ1-1	once	-	CASSLFGADLGEAFF	TGTGCCAGCAGTTTATTTGGCGCCGACTTGGGGGAAGCTTTCTTT
TRBV6-2/TRBV6-3	TRBJ2-2	-	-	CASSFSGPNIGELFF	TGTGCCAGCAGTTTTAGCGGTCCCAACATCGGGGAGCTGTTTTTT